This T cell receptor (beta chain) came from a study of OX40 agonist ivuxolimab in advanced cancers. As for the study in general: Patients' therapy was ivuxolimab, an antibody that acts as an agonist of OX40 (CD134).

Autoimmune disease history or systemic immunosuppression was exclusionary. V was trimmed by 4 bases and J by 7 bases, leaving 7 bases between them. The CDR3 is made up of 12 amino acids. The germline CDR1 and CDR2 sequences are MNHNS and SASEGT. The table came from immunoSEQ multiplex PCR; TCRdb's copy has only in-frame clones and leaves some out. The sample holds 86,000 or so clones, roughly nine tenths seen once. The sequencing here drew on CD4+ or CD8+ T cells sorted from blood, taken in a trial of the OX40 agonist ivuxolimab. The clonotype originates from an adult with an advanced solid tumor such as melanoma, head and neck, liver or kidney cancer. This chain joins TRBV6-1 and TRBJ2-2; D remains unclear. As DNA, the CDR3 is TGTGCCAGCAGTGTAGGCCACGGGGAGCTGTTTTTT. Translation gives CASSVGHGELFF.